The 2 T cell receptor beta chains below come from one sample, sequenced in a study of control samples from healthy donors and cancer patients. Some clones are missing from TCRdb's copy, which holds only in-frame ones; the method was immunoSEQ multiplex PCR. The top ten hold 8.5% of the sample, which has about 160,000 clones, about 94% seen once. The source material was blood. The origin of the receptors is a woman aged 40 to 49 in good health.

As concerns this clone: Other DNA sequences of this sample code for an identical CDR3. The chain carries TRBV4-3 and TRBJ1-4; D is perhaps TRBD1 (5 bases). The CDR3 sequence is 12 residues long. Germline V CDR1 and CDR2: LGHNA, YSLEER. Between the trimmed V and J ends, which lost 4 bases and 8 bases, there was a span of 8 bases. CDR3: CASSRRGEKLFF. In nucleotides, the CDR3 is TGCGCCAGCAGCCGCCGGGGGGAAAAACTGTTTTTT.

The V call is TRBV9, the J call TRBJ2-3, with D perhaps matching TRBD2 (5 bases). Between the trimmed V and J ends, which lost 6 bases and 0 bases, there was a span of 8 bases. This CDR3 is 13 amino acids long. CDR1 and CDR2 from the germline V gene are SGDLS and YYNGEE. The CDR3 nucleotides read TGTGCCAGCAACCTAGCAAGCACAGATACGCAGTATTTT. It yields the protein CASNLASTDTQYF.